These T cell receptor beta chains were read from a single sample in a study of blood T cells in healthy people across ages. MiXCR, applied by TCRdb to the 5' RACE reads, yields one record per CDR3 protein. The sample has 1 million to 1.2 million distinct CDR3 sequences; under 40% are singletons. Material: blood. The origin of the receptors is a man younger than 35 in good health. CDR3s leave out the opening cysteine and the closing phenylalanine or tryptophan. A row's size may be missing; if present it is once, few, many or a size class.

v_call	clone_size	cdr3_aa
TRBV20-1	few	SASQVGGSNQPQH
TRBV4-2	-	ASSRGTGAPQDTQY
TRBV29-1	-	SVSRASSNEKLF
TRBV12-3/TRBV12-4	-	ASSFGITGGYQPQH
TRBV3-1	few	ASSQAGPNTEAF
TRBV27	-	ASSPTLAINQPQH
TRBV20-1	few	SARVDDHPYEQY
TRBV29-1	many	SVEDRTGGAYGYT
TRBV5-1	-	ASRSFEGIGYGYA
TRBV7-9	many	ASSLGMVNTEAF
TRBV12-3/TRBV12-4	-	ASSLSGTVWGQY
TRBV12-3/TRBV12-4	few	ASSGRNMNTEAF
TRBV12-5	-	ASGLQVQTQY
TRBV28	few	ASSLMGVGGYT
TRBV12-3/TRBV12-4	-	ASRLRGGGAVDTQY
TRBV4-3	few	ASSQGNNYGYT
TRBV7-2	few	ASSKLAGVTNEQF
TRBV20-1	-	SARDYWTGYNEKLF
TRBV19	few	ASGTTGGGTEAF
TRBV4-3	-	ASSQDRGGTGLSNQPQH
TRBV3-1	few	ASSDGTPSSYEQY
TRBV12-3/TRBV12-4	-	ASSSKGRLYGYT
TRBV5-1	few	ASRAAAGMTDTQY
TRBV20-1	-	SATVESYGYT
TRBV30	-	AWREGPGLNQPQH
TRBV3-1	-	ASSRKTGVPNEKPF
TRBV6-1	-	ASSRAHTEAF
TRBV12-3/TRBV12-4	-	ASSWAQGGDGELF
TRBV12-3/TRBV12-4	few	ASSLAPRDQPQH
TRBV9	-	ASSVGGGAAF
TRBV20-1	-	SARPGEAGTYEQY
TRBV10-2	-	ASSHNFRGTANEQF
TRBV27	-	ASRESLGQPQH